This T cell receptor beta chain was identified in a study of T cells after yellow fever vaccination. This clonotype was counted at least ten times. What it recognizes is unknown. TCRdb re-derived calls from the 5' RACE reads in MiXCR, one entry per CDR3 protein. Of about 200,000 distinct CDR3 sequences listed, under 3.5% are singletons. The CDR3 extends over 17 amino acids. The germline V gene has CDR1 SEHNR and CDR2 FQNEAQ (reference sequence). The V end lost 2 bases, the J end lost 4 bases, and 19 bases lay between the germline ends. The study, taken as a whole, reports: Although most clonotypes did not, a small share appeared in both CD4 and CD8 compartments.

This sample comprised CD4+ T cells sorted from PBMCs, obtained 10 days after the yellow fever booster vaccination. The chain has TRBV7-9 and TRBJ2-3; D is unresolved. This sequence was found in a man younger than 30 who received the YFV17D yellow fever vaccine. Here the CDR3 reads CASSLFGSAAGADTQYF. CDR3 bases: TGTGCCAGCAGCTTATTCGGCTCAGCCGCTGGCGCAGATACGCAGTATTTT. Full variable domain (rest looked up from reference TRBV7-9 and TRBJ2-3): DTGVSQNPRHKITKRGQNVTFRCDPISEHNRLYWYRQTLGQGPEFLTYFQNEAQLEKSRLLSDRFSAERPKGSFSTLEIQRTEQGDSAMYLCASSLFGSAAGADTQYFGPGTRLTVL.